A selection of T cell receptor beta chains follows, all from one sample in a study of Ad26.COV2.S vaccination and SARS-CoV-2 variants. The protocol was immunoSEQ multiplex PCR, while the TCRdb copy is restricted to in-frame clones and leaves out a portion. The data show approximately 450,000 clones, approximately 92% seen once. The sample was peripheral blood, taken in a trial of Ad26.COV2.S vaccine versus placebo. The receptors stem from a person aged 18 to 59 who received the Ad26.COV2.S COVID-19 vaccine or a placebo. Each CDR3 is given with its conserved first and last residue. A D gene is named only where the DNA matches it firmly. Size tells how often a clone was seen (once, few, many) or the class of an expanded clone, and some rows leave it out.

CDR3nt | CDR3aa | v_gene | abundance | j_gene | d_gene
TGTGCCAGCAGCTGGGACAGGCTCCTCCACTTT | CASSWDRLLHF | TRBV5-8 | few | TRBJ1-6 | TRBD1
TGTGCCAGCAGCCAAGATCAGGGAAAGCCGCCTGGATCCACCGGGGAGCTGTTTTTT | CASSQDQGKPPGSTGELFF | TRBV3-1/TRBV3-2 | - | TRBJ2-2 | -
TGCACCAGCAGCCGAAGAGACAGGGTTTGGCTCCAAACAACTAATGAAAAACTGTTTTTT | CTSSRRDRVWLQTTNEKLFF | TRBV1 | - | TRBJ1-4 | -
TGTGCCAGCAGCGTAGGGCGGGAGTTTGGGGATACGCAGTATTTT | CASSVGREFGDTQYF | TRBV9 | - | TRBJ2-3 | TRBD2
TGTGCCAGTAGTATAGGCGGGAATGAGCAGTTCTTC | CASSIGGNEQFF | TRBV19 | - | TRBJ2-1 | -
TGTGCCAGCAGTTTATCGGGACAGGGGGTGGTAGGCTACGAGCAGTACTTC | CASSLSGQGVVGYEQYF | TRBV27 | - | TRBJ2-7 | TRBD1
TGTGCCAGCAGTTTATCCAGGGGCTCCAGCACAGATACGCAGTATTTT | CASSLSRGSSTDTQYF | TRBV27 | - | TRBJ2-3 | -
TGCGCCAGCAGCCAGCCCCGGGACTCCGAAAAACTGTTTTTT | CASSQPRDSEKLFF | TRBV4-1 | - | TRBJ1-4 | -
TGCAGTGCTAGTCCCTTGGGCTGGCTAGCGGGAGGGTTTAGCTCTGGGGCCAACGTCCTGACTTTC | CSASPLGWLAGGFSSGANVLTF | TRBV20-1 | - | TRBJ2-6 | TRBD2
TGTGCCAGCAGCTTAGGCGTATCTCGACTAGCGGGCAAACTCTCCTACGAGCAGTACTTC | CASSLGVSRLAGKLSYEQYF | TRBV7-8 | - | TRBJ2-7 | TRBD2
TGCGCCAGCAGCCAAGATCACCCGGCCTCCTACGAGCAGTACTTC | CASSQDHPASYEQYF | TRBV4-3 | - | TRBJ2-7 | -
TGTGCCAGCAGCTTAACCGCAGGGCCATTCTCTGGAAACACCATATATTTT | CASSLTAGPFSGNTIYF | TRBV7-3 | few | TRBJ1-3 | -
TGTGCCAGCAGCGCGGGACTAGCGGGAGTGGGGGAGCAGTACTTC | CASSAGLAGVGEQYF | TRBV5-6 | - | TRBJ2-7 | TRBD2
TGTGCCAGCAGCTTGGCGGGGGGCGCCTATGGCTACACCTTC | CASSLAGGAYGYTF | TRBV5-6 | - | TRBJ1-2 | -
TGTGCCAGCAGTTTATGGGGATCCCCCAGACAGGTGGCAGGGGGCTATTCCAATGAGCAGTTCTTC | CASSLWGSPRQVAGGYSNEQFF | TRBV28 | once | TRBJ2-1 | TRBD1
TGTGCCAGTAGTATAACGAAGGAAGGCGGCTACACCTTC | CASSITKEGGYTF | TRBV19 | - | TRBJ1-2 | -
TGTGCCAGCAGTCCGACAGTCTCCTACGAGCAGTACTTC | CASSPTVSYEQYF | TRBV6-5 | - | TRBJ2-7 | -
TGTGCCAGCAGTGAAGACTATTTGCCCCAGTACTTC | CASSEDYLPQYF | TRBV6-1 | once | TRBJ2-5 | -
TGCAGCGTTGAATATTACAATGAGCAGTTCTTC | CSVEYYNEQFF | TRBV29-1 | - | TRBJ2-1 | -
TGTGCCAGCAGCCAAGTAACTAGCGGGCATAGCTCCTACAATGAGCAGTTCTTC | CASSQVTSGHSSYNEQFF | TRBV3-1/TRBV3-2 | - | TRBJ2-1 | TRBD2
TGTGCCAGCAGCTTAGGACGAAATGAAAAACTGTTTTTT | CASSLGRNEKLFF | TRBV7-8 | - | TRBJ1-4 | -
TGCGCCAGCAGCCCCCAGGGGGCAGTTGGAAACACCATATATTTT | CASSPQGAVGNTIYF | TRBV5-1 | - | TRBJ1-3 | TRBD1
TGTGCCAGCAGGGGGACTAGCGGCACAGATACGCAGTATTTT | CASRGTSGTDTQYF | TRBV6-5 | - | TRBJ2-3 | TRBD2
TGTGCCAGCAGCATTACTACCCCCTACGAGCAGTACTTC | CASSITTPYEQYF | TRBV11-2 | - | TRBJ2-7 | -
TGTGCCATCAGTGAACCGGGAGGGAACTACGAGCAGTACTTC | CAISEPGGNYEQYF | TRBV10-3 | - | TRBJ2-7 | TRBD2
TGTGCCAGCAGTCCAGGGGCGGCCATTAGCAATCAGCCCCAGCATTTT | CASSPGAAISNQPQHF | TRBV6-2/TRBV6-3 | - | TRBJ1-5 | -
TGTGCCAGCAGCAAGTGGGGTTACGAGCAGTACTTC | CASSKWGYEQYF | TRBV21-1 | - | TRBJ2-7 | -
TGTGCCAGCAGTTTCAACAGGCACAATGAGCAGTTCTTC | CASSFNRHNEQFF | TRBV27 | - | TRBJ2-1 | -
TGTGCCAGCAGCTCGACTAGCGGGATTGTTGAGACCCAGTACTTC | CASSSTSGIVETQYF | TRBV5-4 | many | TRBJ2-5 | TRBD2
TGTGCCAGCAGCCCAGATTACTATGGCTACACCTTC | CASSPDYYGYTF | TRBV7-9 | once | TRBJ1-2 | -
TGTGCCAGCAGCCCGGGGCTAGCGGGAGCTTACGAGCAGTACTTC | CASSPGLAGAYEQYF | TRBV5-4 | - | TRBJ2-7 | TRBD2
TGTGCCAGCAGTTTGGAAGCGGCATCCTACGAGCAGTACTTC | CASSLEAASYEQYF | TRBV28 | - | TRBJ2-7 | -
TGCGCCAGCAGTAAAAGTACCGGGACTAGAAATGAGCAGTTCTTC | CASSKSTGTRNEQFF | TRBV10-1 | - | TRBJ2-1 | TRBD2
TGTGCCACCCAAGGGGGCGGCTACACCTTC | CATQGGGYTF | TRBV19 | - | TRBJ1-2 | TRBD1
TGTGCCAGTAGTATCTCCTTTAACACTGAAGCTTTCTTT | CASSISFNTEAFF | TRBV19 | once | TRBJ1-1 | -
TGTGCCAGCAGCTTAGTTGCGGGGGATAATTCACCCCTCCACTTT | CASSLVAGDNSPLHF | TRBV7-2 | - | TRBJ1-6 | -
TGCAGCGTTTGGGGGGCAGGGCAACCTTCCTACGAGCAGTACTTC | CSVWGAGQPSYEQYF | TRBV29-1 | - | TRBJ2-7 | -
TGCGCCAGCAGGGTGGGGGAGCAGGGCCCCCAAGAGACCCAGTACTTC | CASRVGEQGPQETQYF | TRBV5-1 | - | TRBJ2-5 | -
TGTGCCAGCAGTTTTAATATGGGGGTATACATTCAGTACTTC | CASSFNMGVYIQYF | TRBV28 | - | TRBJ2-4 | -
TGTGCCAGCAGGGGGGGGACTCCATTGAACACTGAAGCTTTCTTT | CASRGGTPLNTEAFF | TRBV27 | - | TRBJ1-1 | -
TGTGCCAGCAGTTACGGGACAGGGGAGGTCACCGGGGAGCTGTTTTTT | CASSYGTGEVTGELFF | TRBV6-5 | - | TRBJ2-2 | TRBD1
TGTGCCAGCAGCGGTGGGACTTCTAGAAAGGGATCACCCCTCCACTTT | CASSGGTSRKGSPLHF | TRBV5-6 | - | TRBJ1-6 | -
TGCGCCAGCAGCTCAGGGGACGGGTATCAGCCCCAGCATTTT | CASSSGDGYQPQHF | TRBV5-1 | once | TRBJ1-5 | -
TGTGCCTGGAGGTCCTCTCTCGGCAATCAGCCCCAGCATTTT | CAWRSSLGNQPQHF | TRBV30 | - | TRBJ1-5 | -
TGTGCCAGCAGCTTACGGCAATACGATCCATCAGGGACCCAGTACTTC | CASSLRQYDPSGTQYF | TRBV7-2 | - | TRBJ2-5 | -
TGCGCCAGCAGCTTGGCAGGGGCTAGCGGGAGAGGAGGGGAGCAGTACTTC | CASSLAGASGRGGEQYF | TRBV5-1 | - | TRBJ2-7 | TRBD2
TGTGCCAGCAGCCCGGGGACAGGGGGGATCTATGGCTACACCTTC | CASSPGTGGIYGYTF | TRBV5-4 | once | TRBJ1-2 | TRBD1
TGTGCCAGCAGCCTACCAGGGGTGCCGACCCAGTACTTC | CASSLPGVPTQYF | TRBV6-2/TRBV6-3 | - | TRBJ2-5 | -
TGTGCCAGCGGACTAGCGGGGCTCCCTAACACCGGGGAGCTGTTTTTT | CASGLAGLPNTGELFF | TRBV19 | - | TRBJ2-2 | TRBD2
TGCAGCGCAGTCGACAGGACCTCTTATGGCTACACCTTC | CSAVDRTSYGYTF | TRBV29-1 | - | TRBJ1-2 | -
TGTGCCAGCAGCTTAGAATGGACTGACTACAATGAGCAGTTCTTC | CASSLEWTDYNEQFF | TRBV11-2 | - | TRBJ2-1 | -
TGCGCCAGCAGCCAAGGTGTCCAGGGGGGTGTCTACGAGCAGTACTTC | CASSQGVQGGVYEQYF | TRBV4-1 | - | TRBJ2-7 | -
TGTGCCAGCAGCTCGCGGGGGTTTAGCGGGAAAAAGTACAATGAGCAGTTCTTC | CASSSRGFSGKKYNEQFF | TRBV5-8 | - | TRBJ2-1 | TRBD2
TGTGCCAGCAGCGTAGAGGGACAGGGGGGGAACACCGGGGAGCTGTTTTTT | CASSVEGQGGNTGELFF | TRBV9 | - | TRBJ2-2 | TRBD1
TGCGCCAGCAGCCAAACCCCCAGATACAATGAGCAGTTCTTC | CASSQTPRYNEQFF | TRBV4-3 | - | TRBJ2-1 | -
TGTGCCAGCAGCCAGGGGACAGGGGCAGTCTATGGCTACACCTTC | CASSQGTGAVYGYTF | TRBV3-1/TRBV3-2 | - | TRBJ1-2 | TRBD1
TGTGCCAGCAGTGAGAGAATCAGGTCGTATGGCTACACCTTC | CASSERIRSYGYTF | TRBV6-2/TRBV6-3 | - | TRBJ1-2 | -
TGTGCCATCCCCCCCACGGACAAGGGGACAGATACGCAGTATTTT | CAIPPTDKGTDTQYF | TRBV10-3 | - | TRBJ2-3 | -
TGCGCCAGCAGCCAGGGGGGTTTGGACACAAGCTATGGCTACACCTTC | CASSQGGLDTSYGYTF | TRBV4-1 | - | TRBJ1-2 | -